This T cell receptor (beta chain) was profiled in a study of graft-versus-host responses after intestinal transplantation. About the research overall: Recipients got multivisceral, liver-intestinal, or isolated intestinal transplants. Uniformly, recipients were administered anti-thymocyte globulin induction with subsequent tacrolimus and steroids for around 3 years.

Clones were sequenced by immunoSEQ multiplex PCR, and TCRdb holds only the in-frame ones, with some missing. The data contain tens of thousands of clones, 94% of them singletons. In regard to this clone: Its matching antigen is unknown.

Trimming took off 1 base at V and 0 bases at J, with 10 bases between the two ends. Germline-derived CDR1 and CDR2 are LNHDA and SQIVND (reference sequence). The CDR3 spans 16 residues. The sample here was unstimulated CD4+ T cells sorted from spleen or lymph node cells, taken before transplant. This receptor was taken from a human donor who was the organ donor for an intestinal transplant. This sequence joins TRBV19 and TRBJ1-5; D may be TRBD1 (5 bases). In DNA, the CDR3 is TGTGCCAGTAGTATAGCGGGAGGACATAGCAATCAGCCCCAGCATTTT. This sequence encodes CASSIAGGHSNQPQHF.